The following is a T cell receptor beta chain sequence with its context. With 0 bases removed from V and 1 base from J, the gap between germline ends came to 11 bases. This CDR3 comprises 15 residues. Germline CDR1 and CDR2: SGHRS and YFSETQ. This record comes from a study of blood T cell repertoires in COVID-19. Looking at the study overall: There were acute and convalescent COVID-19 samples, and they came from the United States, Italy and Spain.

As handled by the study authors: Quantification of nucleated cells was approximated via reference gene primer amplification. The assay was immunoSEQ multiplex PCR, and TCRdb's table has in-frame clones only and misses some. D and trimming were read from the DNA, whereas the V and J calls and clone size are those reported in that table. In the table there are 200,000 to 300,000 clones, roughly 86% of which are singletons. The origin of this receptor is a woman in her fifties or sixties who had recovered from COVID-19. The sequencing sample was made of peripheral blood. J is TRBJ2-7 and V is TRBV5-1; maybe TRBD1 (6 bases). This CDR3 reads CASSLDGRGSYEQYF. For the CDR3, the DNA is TGCGCCAGCAGCTTGGACGGCAGGGGATCCTACGAGCAGTACTTC.